This T cell receptor beta chain was profiled in a study of monozygotic twins with inflammatory bowel disease. Study results and caveats: Backing was not found for a single strong signal or clonotype associated with IBD.

To note about this clonotype: Its cognate antigen is unknown.

The V gene's germline CDR1 is LNHNV and CDR2 YYDKDF (reference sequence). The CDR3 has 15 residues. T cells were not sorted, and total RNA was isolated straight from whole blood. Two rounds of nested PCR, of roughly 15 and 9 cycles, were run on TCRalpha and TCRbeta cDNA. TCRdb reprocessed the 5' RACE reads and keeps a single row for each CDR3 protein, giving no DNA. This sample's table has approximately 200,000 distinct CDR3 sequences. This clonotype originated in a human donor with ulcerative colitis or Crohn's disease, or a healthy co-twin of an affected twin (not recorded which). The gene calls are TRBV15 and TRBJ2-7; TCRdb outputs TRBD2, but without DNA this stays unchecked. The specimen sequenced was blood. CDR3 protein: CATSAGLADSYEQYF. Drawing the rest from reference TRBV15 and TRBJ2-7, the complete variable domain is DAMVIQNPRYQVTQFGKPVTLSCSQTLNHNVMYWYQQKSSQAPKLLFHYYDKDFNNEADTPDNFQSRRPNTSFCFLDIRSPGLGDTAMYLCATSAGLADSYEQYFGPGTRLTVT.